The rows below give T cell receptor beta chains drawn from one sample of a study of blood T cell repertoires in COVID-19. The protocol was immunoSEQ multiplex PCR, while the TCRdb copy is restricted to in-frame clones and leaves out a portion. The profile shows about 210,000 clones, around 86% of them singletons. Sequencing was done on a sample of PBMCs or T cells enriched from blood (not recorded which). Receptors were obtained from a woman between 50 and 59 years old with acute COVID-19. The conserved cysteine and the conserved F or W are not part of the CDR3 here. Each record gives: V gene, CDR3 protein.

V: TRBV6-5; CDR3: ASNIPGNTEAF
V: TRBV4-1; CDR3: ASSPPRVHEKLF
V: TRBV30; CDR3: AWEIQERRTSTDTQY
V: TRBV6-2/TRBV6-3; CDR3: ASSYSSEGSGELF
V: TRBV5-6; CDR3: ASSLGTGHEKLF
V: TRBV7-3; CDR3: ASSSSGRASDTQY
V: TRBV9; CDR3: ASSVLTGNSPLH
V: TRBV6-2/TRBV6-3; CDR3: ASSYGGGGTYEQY
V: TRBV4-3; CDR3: ASSQDGWTSGSGANVLT
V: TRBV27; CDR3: ASSLSGWDRAFLSSYNSPLH
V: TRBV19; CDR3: ASSTRGAPLH
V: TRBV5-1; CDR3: ASSWDGRGNEKLF
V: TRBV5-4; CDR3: ASSLADRASGNTIY
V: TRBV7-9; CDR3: ASSLADNQPQH
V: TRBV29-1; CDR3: SVYKSGQGRQETQY
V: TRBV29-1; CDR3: SVGQGNNEQF
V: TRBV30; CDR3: AWSRLTGVDQPQH
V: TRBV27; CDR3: ASSGSNQPQH
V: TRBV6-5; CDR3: ASSTGADTQTQY
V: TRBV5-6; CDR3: ASSVVAGGYYEQY
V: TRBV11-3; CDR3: ASSSPANNITVYEQY
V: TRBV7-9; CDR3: ASSKGQGPYEQY
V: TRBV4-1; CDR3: ASSQDPPAGTEAF
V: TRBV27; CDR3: ASSLTGTVNTEAF
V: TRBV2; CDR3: ASSGAIGLSKETQY
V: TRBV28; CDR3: ASSLKGGGETQY
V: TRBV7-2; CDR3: ASSRQAGVYSDTQY
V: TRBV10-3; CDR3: AIKSDRGYEQY